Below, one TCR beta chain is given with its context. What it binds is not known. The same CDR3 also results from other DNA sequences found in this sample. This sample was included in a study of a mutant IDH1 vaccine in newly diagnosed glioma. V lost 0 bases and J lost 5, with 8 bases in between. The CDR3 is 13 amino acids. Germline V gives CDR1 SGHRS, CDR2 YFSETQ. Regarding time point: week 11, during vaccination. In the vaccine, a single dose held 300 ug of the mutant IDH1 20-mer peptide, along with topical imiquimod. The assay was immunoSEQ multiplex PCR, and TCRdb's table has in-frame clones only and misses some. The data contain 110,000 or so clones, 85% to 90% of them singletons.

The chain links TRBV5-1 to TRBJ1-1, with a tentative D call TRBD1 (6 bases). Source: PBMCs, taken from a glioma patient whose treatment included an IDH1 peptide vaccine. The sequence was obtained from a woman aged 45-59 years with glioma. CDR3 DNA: TGCGCCAGCAGCTTGGAAGGGGGAACTGAAGCTTTCTTT. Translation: CASSLEGGTEAFF.